The 14 T cell receptor beta chains in this list originate from one sample, sequenced in a study of blood T cell repertoires in COVID-19. This table comes from immunoSEQ multiplex PCR, and its TCRdb copy is limited to in-frame clones, with some not included. The sample contains 150,000 or so clones, roughly 82% of which appear only once. The specimen was PBMCs or T cells enriched from blood (not recorded which). These receptors came from a man aged 50 or older who had recovered from COVID-19.

The chain uses TRBV29-1 and TRBJ1-1; D is perhaps TRBD1 (5 bases). Trimming pared 7 bases from V and 6 bases from J, leaving 15 bases between. The CDR3 is made up of 12 amino acids. Germline V gene sequence: CDR1 SQVTM, CDR2 ANQGSEA. CDR3 loop: CSGRQLSAEAFF. Written as DNA, the CDR3 is TGCAGCGGACGACAGCTAAGTGCTGAAGCTTTCTTT.

This chain joins TRBV2 and TRBJ1-1, with D possibly matching TRBD1 (6 bases). Germline CDR1 and CDR2: SNHLY and FYNNEI. This CDR3 is built from 16 residues. The V and J ends lost 3 bases and 1 base respectively, with 15 bases between them. The CDR3: CASSEGRGRRNTEAFF. The CDR3 DNA reads TGTGCCAGCAGTGAGGGCAGGGGAAGGAGGAACACTGAAGCTTTCTTT. Full variable domain (remainder filled in from reference TRBV2 and TRBJ1-1): EPEVTQTPSHQVTQMGQEVILRCVPISNHLYFYWYRQILGQKVEFLVSFYNNEISEKSEIFDDQFSVERPDGSNFTLKIRSTKLEDSAMYFCASSEGRGRRNTEAFFGQGTRLTVV.

The CDR3 region has the DNA TGCGCCAGCAGCTCCGAAGGACAGCCCTATGGCTACACCTTC. Its protein is CASSSEGQPYGYTF. The chain carries TRBV5-1 and TRBJ1-2, with a weak D call TRBD1 (6 bases). Trimming shortened V by 3 bases and J by 4 bases, and 13 bases separated the two germline ends. The CDR3 totals 14 residues. Germline V gene lookup returns CDR1 SGHRS and CDR2 YFSETQ.

J is TRBJ1-2 and V is TRBV5-8; D not certain. CDR3 length: 14 residues. Germline CDR1 is SGHTS and CDR2 is YDEGEE. Between the trimmed V and J ends, which lost 0 bases and 4 bases, there was a span of 10 bases. The CDR3 nucleotides are TGTGCCAGCAGCTTGGGAGGGCTGCGCTATGGCTACACCTTC. Translated: CASSLGGLRYGYTF. Complete variable domain (other parts from reference TRBV5-8 and TRBJ1-2): EAGVTQSPTHLIKTRGQQATLRCSPISGHTSVYWYQQALGLGLQFLLWYDEGEERNRGNFPPRFSGRQFPNYSSELNVNALELEDSALYLCASSLGGLRYGYTFGSGTRLTVV.

The chain joins TRBV5-1 to TRBJ1-3, with a tentative D call TRBD1 (6 bases). The CDR3 length is 15 residues. CDR1 SGHRS and CDR2 YFSETQ come from the germline V gene. Trimming stripped 3 bases from V and 0 bases from J, with 10 bases between. In DNA, the CDR3 is TGCGCCAGCAGCTCAACAGGGTTCTCTGGAAACACCATATATTTT. As protein: CASSSTGFSGNTIYF.

The rearrangement joins TRBV11-2 to TRBJ1-2, with D possibly TRBD1 on 5 matching bases. The CDR3 covers 13 residues. Trimming left V 3 bases short and J 13 bases short, with 18 bases between. The germline gives CDR1 SGHAT, CDR2 FQNNGV. The chain's CDR3 is CASSFITTASCTF. CDR3 in DNA: TGTGCCAGCAGCTTTATTACGACAGCCTCCTGCACCTTC.

The chain is built from TRBV12-2 and TRBJ2-5; the table's D call TRBD2 went unverified against the DNA. TRBV12-2 is a listed pseudogene. The CDR3 consists of 16 residues. This CDR3 reads CASRSDLLSGGETQYF. CDR3 in DNA: TGTGCAAGTCGCTCCGACCTTCTTAGCGGGGGAGAGACCCAGTACTTC.

CDR3 bases: TGTGCCAGCAGTTACTCGACAGCAAGCCCCGAGCAGTACTTC. Encoded protein: CASSYSTASPEQYF. The chain recombines TRBV6-5 with TRBJ2-7; a weak D match, TRBD1 (5 bases). V was trimmed by 0 bases and J by 6 bases, leaving 12 bases between them. The CDR3 loop spans 14 amino acids. CDR1 is MNHEY, CDR2 SVGAGI, per germline.

This sequence joins TRBV18 and TRBJ2-3; the D is unclear. In germline, CDR1 is KGHSH, CDR2 LQKENI. Trimming pared 4 bases from V and 5 bases from J, leaving 7 bases between. The CDR3 runs to 12 residues. In nucleotides, the CDR3 is TGTGCCAGCTCACGACTGAGAGATACGCAGTATTTT. Translation: CASSRLRDTQYF.

In its sample, this clone was seen a few times. This chain links TRBV12-5 with TRBJ1-5, with unresolved D. V lost 6 bases to trimming and J lost 0 bases, with 6 bases between them. Germline V gene lookup returns CDR1 LGHNT and CDR2 FRNRAP. CDR3 size: 13 residues. The CDR3 DNA follows: TGTGCTAGTGGCCGGGATAGCAATCAGCCCCAGCATTTT. This encodes CASGRDSNQPQHF.

V and J are TRBV12-3 or TRBV12-4 and TRBJ2-7; D is ambiguous. V shed 5 bases and J shed 0 bases, with 8 bases lying between them. The CDR3 extends over 13 amino acids. CDR3 loop: CASSRADSYEQYF. CDR3 DNA: TGTGCCAGCAGTCGCGCCGACTCCTACGAGCAGTACTTC.

The CDR3 region is CASSAPGGRLVDTQYF. The CDR3 DNA reads as TGTGCCAGCAGCGCCCCAGGGGGCAGGTTGGTAGATACGCAGTATTTT. The chain has TRBV9 and TRBJ2-3, with TRBD1 matching over 8 bases. CDR3 size: 16 residues. The V and J ends lost 3 bases and 5 bases, in that order; junction bases with no gene match: 11. The germline CDR1 and CDR2 sequences are SGDLS and YYNGEE.

This clone was recorded a few times. This chain connects TRBV18 to TRBJ1-6, with TRBD1 as a possible D gene (5 bases). Trimming shortened V by 2 bases and J by 5 bases, and 13 bases separated the two germline ends. Per germline, CDR1 KGHSH and CDR2 LQKENI. The CDR3 has 16 amino acids. The CDR3 protein is CASSPGAVFNNSPLHF. Written as DNA, the CDR3 is TGTGCCAGCTCACCAGGGGCAGTTTTTAATAATTCACCCCTCCACTTT.

The gene calls are TRBV19 and TRBJ1-1; 7 positions agree with TRBD1. The CDR3 totals 14 residues. CDR1 and CDR2 (germline): LNHDA, SQIVND (reference sequence). V dropped 5 bases and J dropped 0; count of bases not matched to a gene: 3. The CDR3 sequence: CASSRTGMNTEAFF. CDR3 DNA sequence: TGTGCCAGTAGTCGGACAGGCATGAACACTGAAGCTTTCTTT.